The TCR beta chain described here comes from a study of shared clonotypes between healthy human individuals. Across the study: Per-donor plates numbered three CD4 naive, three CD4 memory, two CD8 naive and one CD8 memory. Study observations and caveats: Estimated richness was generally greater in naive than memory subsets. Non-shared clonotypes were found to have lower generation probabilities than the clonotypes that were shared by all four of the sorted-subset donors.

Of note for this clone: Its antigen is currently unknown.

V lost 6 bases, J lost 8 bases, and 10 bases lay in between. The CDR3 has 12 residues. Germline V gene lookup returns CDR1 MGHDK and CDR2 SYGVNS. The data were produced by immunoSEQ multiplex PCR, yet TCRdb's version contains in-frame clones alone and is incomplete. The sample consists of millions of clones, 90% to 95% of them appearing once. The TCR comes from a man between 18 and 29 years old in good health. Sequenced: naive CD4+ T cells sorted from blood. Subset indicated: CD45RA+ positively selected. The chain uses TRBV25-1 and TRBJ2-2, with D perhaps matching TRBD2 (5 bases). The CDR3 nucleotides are TGTGCCAGCAGGCCGAGGGCAGGGGAGCTGTTTTTT. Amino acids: CASRPRAGELFF.